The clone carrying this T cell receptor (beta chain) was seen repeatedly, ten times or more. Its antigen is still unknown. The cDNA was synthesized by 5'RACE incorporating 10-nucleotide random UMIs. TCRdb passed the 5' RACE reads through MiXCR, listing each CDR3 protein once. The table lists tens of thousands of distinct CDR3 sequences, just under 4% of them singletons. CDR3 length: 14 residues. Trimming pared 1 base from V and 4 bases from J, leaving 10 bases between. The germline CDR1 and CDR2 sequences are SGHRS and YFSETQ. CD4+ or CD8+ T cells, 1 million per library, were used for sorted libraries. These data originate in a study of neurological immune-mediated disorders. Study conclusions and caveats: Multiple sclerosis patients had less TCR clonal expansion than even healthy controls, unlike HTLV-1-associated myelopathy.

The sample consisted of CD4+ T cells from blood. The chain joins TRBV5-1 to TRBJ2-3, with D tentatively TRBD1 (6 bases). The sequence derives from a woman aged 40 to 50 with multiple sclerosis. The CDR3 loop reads CASSLTGMPDTQYF. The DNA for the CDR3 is TGCGCCAGCAGCTTGACAGGGATGCCAGATACGCAGTATTTT.